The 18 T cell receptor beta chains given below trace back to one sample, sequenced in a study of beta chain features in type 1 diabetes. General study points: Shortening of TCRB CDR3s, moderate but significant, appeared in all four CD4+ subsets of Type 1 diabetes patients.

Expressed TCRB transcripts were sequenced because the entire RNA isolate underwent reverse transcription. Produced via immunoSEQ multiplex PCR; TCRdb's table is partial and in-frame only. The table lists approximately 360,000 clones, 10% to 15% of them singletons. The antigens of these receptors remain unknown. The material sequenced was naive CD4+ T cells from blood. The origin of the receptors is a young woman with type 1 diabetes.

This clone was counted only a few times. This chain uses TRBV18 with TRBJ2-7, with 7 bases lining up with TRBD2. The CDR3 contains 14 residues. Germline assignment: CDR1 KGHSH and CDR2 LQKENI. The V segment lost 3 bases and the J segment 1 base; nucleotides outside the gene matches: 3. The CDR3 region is CASSPREASYEQYF. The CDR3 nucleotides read TGTGCCAGCTCACCCCGGGAGGCGTCCTACGAGCAGTACTTC. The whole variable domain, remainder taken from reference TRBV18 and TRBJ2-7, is NAGVMQNPRHLVRRRGQEARLRCSPMKGHSHVYWYRQLPEEGLKFMVYLQKENIIDESGMPKERFSAEFPKEGPSILRIQQVVRGDSAAYFCASSPREASYEQYFGPGTRLTVT.

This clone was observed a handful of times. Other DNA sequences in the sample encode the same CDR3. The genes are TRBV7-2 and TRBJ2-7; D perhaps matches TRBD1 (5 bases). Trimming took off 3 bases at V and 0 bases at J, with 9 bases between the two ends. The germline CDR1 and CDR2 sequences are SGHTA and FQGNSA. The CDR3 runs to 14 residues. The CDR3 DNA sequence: TGTGCCAGCAGCTTGGGGCGGAGCTCCTACGAGCAGTACTTC. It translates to CASSLGRSSYEQYF.

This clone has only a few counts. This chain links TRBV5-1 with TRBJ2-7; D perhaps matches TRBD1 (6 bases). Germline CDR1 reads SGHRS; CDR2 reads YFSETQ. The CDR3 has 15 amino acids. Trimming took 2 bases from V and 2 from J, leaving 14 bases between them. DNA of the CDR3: TGCGCCAGCAGCTTTGCTGGACAGCGAGCCTACGAGCAGTACTTC. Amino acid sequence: CASSFAGQRAYEQYF.

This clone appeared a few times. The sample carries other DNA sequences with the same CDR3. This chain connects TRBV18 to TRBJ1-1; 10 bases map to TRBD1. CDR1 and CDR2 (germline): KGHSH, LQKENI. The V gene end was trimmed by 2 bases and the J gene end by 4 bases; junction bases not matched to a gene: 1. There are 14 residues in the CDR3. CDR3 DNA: TGTGCCAGCTCACCAAGGACAGGGGGCACTGAAGCTTTCTTT. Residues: CASSPRTGGTEAFF.

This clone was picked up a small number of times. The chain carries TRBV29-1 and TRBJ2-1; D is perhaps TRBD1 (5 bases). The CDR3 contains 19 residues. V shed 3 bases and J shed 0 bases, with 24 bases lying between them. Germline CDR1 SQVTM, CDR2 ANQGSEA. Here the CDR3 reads CSVERAGNFFRSSYNEQFF. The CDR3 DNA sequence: TGCAGCGTTGAGCGCGCAGGGAATTTTTTTCGGAGCTCCTACAATGAGCAGTTCTTC.

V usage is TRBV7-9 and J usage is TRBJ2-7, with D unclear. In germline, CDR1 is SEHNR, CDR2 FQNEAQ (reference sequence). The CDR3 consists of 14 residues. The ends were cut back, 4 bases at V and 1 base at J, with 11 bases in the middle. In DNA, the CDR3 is TGTGCCAGCAGCTCCCGAGCCCAATCCTACGAGCAGTACTTC. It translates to CASSSRAQSYEQYF.

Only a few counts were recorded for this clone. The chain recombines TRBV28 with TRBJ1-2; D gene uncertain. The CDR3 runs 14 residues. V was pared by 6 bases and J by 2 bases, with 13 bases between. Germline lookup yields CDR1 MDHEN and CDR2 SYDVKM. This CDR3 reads CASSIDGLNYGYTF. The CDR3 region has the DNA TGTGCCAGCAGCATTGACGGACTAAACTATGGCTACACCTTC.

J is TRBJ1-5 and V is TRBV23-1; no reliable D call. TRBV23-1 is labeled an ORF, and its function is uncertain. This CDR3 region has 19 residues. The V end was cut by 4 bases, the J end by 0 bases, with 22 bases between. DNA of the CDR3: TGCGCCAGCAGTCCGCCACGCCCCGGCAGGCGCCATAGCAATCAGCCCCAGCATTTT. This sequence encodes CASSPPRPGRRHSNQPQHF.

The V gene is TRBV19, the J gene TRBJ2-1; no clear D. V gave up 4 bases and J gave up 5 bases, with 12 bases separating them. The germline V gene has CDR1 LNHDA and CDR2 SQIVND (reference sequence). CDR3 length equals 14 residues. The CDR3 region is CASSTAFTNNEQFF. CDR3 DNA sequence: TGTGCCAGTAGTACAGCGTTTACGAACAATGAGCAGTTCTTC.

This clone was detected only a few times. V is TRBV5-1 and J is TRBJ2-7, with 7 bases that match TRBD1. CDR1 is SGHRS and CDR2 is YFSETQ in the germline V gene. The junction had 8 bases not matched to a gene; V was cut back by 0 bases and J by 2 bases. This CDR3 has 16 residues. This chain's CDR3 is CASSLATGPAPYEQYF. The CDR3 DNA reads TGCGCCAGCAGCTTGGCGACAGGGCCGGCACCCTACGAGCAGTACTTC. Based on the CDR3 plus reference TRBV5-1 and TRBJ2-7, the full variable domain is KAGVTQTPRYLIKTRGQQVTLSCSPISGHRSVSWYQQTPGQGLQFLFEYFSETQRNKGNFPGRFSGRQFSNSRSEMNVSTLELGDSALYLCASSLATGPAPYEQYFGPGTRLTVT.

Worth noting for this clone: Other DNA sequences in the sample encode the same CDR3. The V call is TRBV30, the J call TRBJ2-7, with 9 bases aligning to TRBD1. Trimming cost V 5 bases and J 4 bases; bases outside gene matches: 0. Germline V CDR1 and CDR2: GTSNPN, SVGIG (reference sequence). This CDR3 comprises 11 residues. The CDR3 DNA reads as TGTGCCTGGGGACAGGGGTACGAGCAGTACTTC. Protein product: CAWGQGYEQYF.

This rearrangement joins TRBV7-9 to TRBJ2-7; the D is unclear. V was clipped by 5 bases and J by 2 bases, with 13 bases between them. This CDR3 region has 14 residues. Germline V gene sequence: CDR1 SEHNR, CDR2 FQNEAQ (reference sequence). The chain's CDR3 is CASSPLAQAYEQYF. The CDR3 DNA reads TGTGCCAGCAGCCCCCTCGCACAAGCCTACGAGCAGTACTTC. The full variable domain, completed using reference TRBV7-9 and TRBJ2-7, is DTGVSQNPRHKITKRGQNVTFRCDPISEHNRLYWYRQTLGQGPEFLTYFQNEAQLEKSRLLSDRFSAERPKGSFSTLEIQRTEQGDSAMYLCASSPLAQAYEQYFGPGTRLTVT.

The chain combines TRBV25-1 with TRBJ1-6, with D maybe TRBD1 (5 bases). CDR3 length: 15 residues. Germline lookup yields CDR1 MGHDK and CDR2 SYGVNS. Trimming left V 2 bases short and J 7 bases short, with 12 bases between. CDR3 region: CASSERGQGNSPLHF. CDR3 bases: TGTGCCAGCAGTGAAAGGGGTCAGGGAAATTCACCCCTCCACTTT.

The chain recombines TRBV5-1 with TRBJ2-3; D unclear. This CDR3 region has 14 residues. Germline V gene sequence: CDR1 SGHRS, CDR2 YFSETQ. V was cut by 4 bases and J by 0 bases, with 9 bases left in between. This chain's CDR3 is CASSPGTSTDTQYF. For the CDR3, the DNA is TGCGCCAGCAGCCCAGGAACTAGCACAGATACGCAGTATTTT.

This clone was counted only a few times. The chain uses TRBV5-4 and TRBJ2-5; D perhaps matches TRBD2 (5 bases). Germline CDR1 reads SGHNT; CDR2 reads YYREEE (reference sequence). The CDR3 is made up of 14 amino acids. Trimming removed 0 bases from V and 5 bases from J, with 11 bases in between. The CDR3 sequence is CASSLGIAPETQYF. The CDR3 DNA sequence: TGTGCCAGCAGCTTGGGCATAGCGCCCGAGACCCAGTACTTC.

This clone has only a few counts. CDR3 loop: CASSNDRLLNTEAFF. The CDR3, as DNA: TGTGCCAGCAGCAACGACAGGTTACTCAACACTGAAGCTTTCTTT. The genes are TRBV6-5 and TRBJ1-1; tentatively, D is TRBD1 (6 bases). The CDR3 is made up of 15 amino acids. Germline lookup yields CDR1 MNHEY and CDR2 SVGAGI. Trimming left V 6 bases short and J 2 bases short, with 16 bases between.

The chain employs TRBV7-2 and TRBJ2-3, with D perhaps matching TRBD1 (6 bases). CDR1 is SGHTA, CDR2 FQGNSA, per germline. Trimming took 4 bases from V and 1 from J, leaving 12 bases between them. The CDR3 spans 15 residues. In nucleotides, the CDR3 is TGTGCCAGCAGCTATGGACAGCGACGCACAGATACGCAGTATTTT. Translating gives CASSYGQRRTDTQYF.

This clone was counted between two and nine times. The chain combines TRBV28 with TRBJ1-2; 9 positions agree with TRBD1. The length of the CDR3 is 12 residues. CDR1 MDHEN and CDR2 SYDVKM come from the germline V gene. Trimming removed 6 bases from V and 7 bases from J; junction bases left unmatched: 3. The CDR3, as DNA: TGTGCCAGCAGACGGACAGGGGCTGGCTACACCTTC. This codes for CASRRTGAGYTF.